This record covers a single TCR beta chain. The V and J ends lost 1 base and 6 bases, in that order; junction bases with no gene match: 5. CDR1 is SEHNR and CDR2 is FQNEAQ in the germline V gene (reference sequence). The CDR3 sequence is 15 residues long. The data derive from a study of OX40 agonist ivuxolimab in advanced cancers. Method: immunoSEQ multiplex PCR; TCRdb's copy keeps in-frame clones and lacks some. The table records some 87,000 clones, 80% to 95% of them present only once. Sequenced material: CD4+ or CD8+ T cells sorted from blood, taken in a trial of the OX40 agonist ivuxolimab. This clonotype was obtained from an adult with an advanced solid tumor such as melanoma, head and neck, liver or kidney cancer. The chain uses TRBV7-9 and TRBJ2-3, with 9 bases fitting TRBD2. The CDR3 DNA reads as TGTGCCAGCAGCTTAGGGGCCAGCGGGGGGGATACGCAGTATTTT. This gives the protein CASSLGASGGDTQYF.